The T cell receptor beta chain under discussion was sequenced for a study of PD-L1 blockade in urothelial cancer. In the study overall: Blood analysis occurred 3 weeks (second dose) and 6 weeks after treatment start.

The germline V gene encodes CDR1 SGHTA and CDR2 FQGNSA. Trimming removed 1 base from V and 6 bases from J; junction bases left unmatched: 8. The CDR3 loop spans 17 amino acids. The patients had locally advanced or metastatic urothelial carcinoma. Profiling relied on immunoSEQ multiplex PCR, and the TCRdb table lists in-frame clones only, not all of them. Here the sample spans roughly 74,000 clones, 87% being singletons. The sample consisted of PBMCs, taken around atezolizumab (anti-PD-L1) treatment. The clonotype was recovered from a woman in her 70s with urothelial cancer. The rearrangement joins TRBV7-2 to TRBJ1-6; TRBD1 matches 8 bases. CDR3 nucleotide sequence: TGTGCCAGCAGCTTAGTAGGTCAGGGGGCGATTAATTCACCCCTCCACTTT. It translates to CASSLVGQGAINSPLHF.